These T cell receptor beta chains were read from a single sample in a study of shared clonotypes between healthy human individuals. Assay: immunoSEQ multiplex PCR; the TCRdb copy retains only in-frame clones and omits some. The repertoire holds about 590,000 clones, with 95% to 96% as singletons. Material: naive CD8+ T cells sorted from blood. All receptors derive from a woman in her 30s in good health. CDR3s include the opening cysteine and the closing phenylalanine or tryptophan. Part of the rows lack a size; the others show once, few, many or a class for expanded clones.

size,V,J,CDR3
.,TRBV5-4,TRBJ2-4,CASSQEPRDPVEGKNIQYF
.,TRBV2,TRBJ2-7,CASSRLDYEQYF
.,TRBV2,TRBJ2-2,CASTPWGGSGGELFF
.,TRBV5-1,TRBJ2-5,CASSLVGNQETQYF
.,TRBV27,TRBJ2-3,CASSLRSIIDTQYF
.,TRBV5-6,TRBJ2-7,CASSLGSRGGYEQYF
.,TRBV7-9,TRBJ2-3,CASSQGQGGSDTQYF
.,TRBV13,TRBJ2-5,CASSQGAGREQYF
once,TRBV27,TRBJ2-6,CASSLTGANVLTF
.,TRBV2,TRBJ2-7,CASSEGTSPTYEQYF
.,TRBV9,TRBJ1-2,CASSPRGTESYGYTF
.,TRBV13,TRBJ2-1,CASTISGNEQFF
.,TRBV4-1,TRBJ2-7,CASSQEGTGTYEQYF
.,TRBV7-9,TRBJ2-5,CASSLDRASRTQYF
.,TRBV5-4,TRBJ2-7,CASSLGDRQYEQYF
.,TRBV7-9,TRBJ2-5,CASSRDGQETQYF
.,TRBV7-3,TRBJ2-7,CASSSGESYEQYF
.,TRBV5-1,TRBJ2-3,CASSQSSGSPESQYF
.,TRBV28,TRBJ1-1,CASSPGTDKAFF
once,TRBV15,TRBJ2-7,CATSRDGNGAYEQYF
.,TRBV10-1,TRBJ2-1,CASSPRGAYNEQFF
.,TRBV9,TRBJ2-7,CASSVAADRTYEQYF
.,TRBV27,TRBJ2-1,CASRPGLGNNEQFF
once,TRBV28,TRBJ2-3,CASSFRMTDTQYF
.,TRBV6-5,TRBJ2-3,CASSSPGQGGDTQYF
.,TRBV27,TRBJ2-1,CASSLGGINEQFF
.,TRBV4-1,TRBJ2-3,CASSQDAGARTDTQYF
.,TRBV5-6,TRBJ2-3,CASSQGTGGADTQYF
.,TRBV7-9,TRBJ2-7,CASSFQGDEQYF
.,TRBV7-2,TRBJ2-7,CASSFGAAGEQYF
.,TRBV13,TRBJ2-5,CASSLRGQGKETQYF
.,TRBV28,TRBJ2-3,CASSLGGDTQYF
.,TRBV6-5,TRBJ2-2,CASSSDDTGELFF
few,TRBV13,TRBJ2-3,CASSLQGYTDTQYF
.,TRBV5-6,TRBJ1-4,CASSFGTGGEKLFF
.,TRBV30,TRBJ2-1,CAWGGGYNEQFF
.,TRBV7-6,TRBJ2-1,CASSARTEAGGRYNEQFF
once,TRBV9,TRBJ1-1,CASSVARDRADTEAFF
.,TRBV29-1,TRBJ2-7,CSINSGHVPYEQYF
.,TRBV7-8,TRBJ2-3,CASRRLAGLDTQYF
.,TRBV6-5,TRBJ2-2,CASSYLAGRELFF
.,TRBV2,TRBJ2-2,CASSESYTGELFF
.,TRBV10-1,TRBJ2-1,CASSESGGNEQFF
.,TRBV27,TRBJ2-7,CASSSPSDLKSGYEQYF
once,TRBV2,TRBJ1-1,CASSDPGNTEAFF
once,TRBV2,TRBJ1-2,CASRKTYLNYGYTF
once,TRBV29-1,TRBJ1-1,CSVEDWGLDAEAFF
few,TRBV4-1,TRBJ1-5,CASSQEGIYSNQPQHF
.,TRBV29-1,TRBJ2-2,CSVEGLLTGELFF
.,TRBV30,TRBJ1-5,CAWSDERQPQHF
.,TRBV27,TRBJ2-3,CASGIAGGHAGDTQYF
once,TRBV27,TRBJ2-1,CASSMGTSGHYNEQFF
.,TRBV5-6,.,CASSLGHSHYEQYF